Presented here are 20 T cell receptor beta chains from one specimen sequenced in a study of blood T cell repertoires in COVID-19. Assay: immunoSEQ multiplex PCR; the TCRdb copy retains only in-frame clones and omits some. The sample records over 200,000 clones, about 90% being singletons. Sequencing input: peripheral blood. The receptors here all came from a woman aged 55 to 70 with acute or convalescent COVID-19.

The gene calls are TRBV19 and TRBJ1-2; D is ambiguous. The V gene's germline CDR1 is LNHDA and CDR2 SQIVND (reference sequence). CDR3 length: 13 amino acids. Between the trimmed V and J ends, which lost 1 base and 4 bases, there was a span of 7 bases. The CDR3 DNA is TGTGCCAGTAGTATAGGCGCTACCTATGGCTACACCTTC. This gives the protein CASSIGATYGYTF.

In its sample, this clone was seen a few times. The chain combines TRBV5-5 with TRBJ1-6; tentative D call: TRBD1 (6 bases). V was cut by 0 bases and J by 1 base, with 11 bases left in between. The CDR3 runs to 17 residues. Germline V gene sequence: CDR1 SGHKS, CDR2 YYEKEE (reference sequence). The CDR3 bases are TGTGCCAGCAGCTTGGAACAGGGAAGGTCCTATAATTCACCCCTCCACTTT. Its translation: CASSLEQGRSYNSPLHF.

V usage is TRBV18 and J usage is TRBJ1-1; 9 positions agree with TRBD1. The CDR3 covers 15 residues. V shed 3 bases, J shed 6 bases, and the junction held 8 bases outside the gene matches. CDR1 is KGHSH and CDR2 is LQKENI in the germline V gene. For the CDR3, the DNA is TGTGCCAGCTCACCCCCCGGACAGGGGTTGTCTGAAGCTTTCTTT. Its translation is CASSPPGQGLSEAFF.

This chain uses TRBV5-1 with TRBJ2-1; 12 bases align to TRBD2. After removal of 5 bases from V and 2 bases from J, the junction contained 2 bases not matched to a gene. The CDR3 totals 15 residues. CDR1 and CDR2 from the germline V gene are SGHRS and YFSETQ. CDR3 protein: CASRPSGRAYNEQFF. Here the CDR3 DNA reads TGCGCCAGCAGGCCTAGCGGGAGGGCCTACAATGAGCAGTTCTTC.

The chain links TRBV5-1 to TRBJ2-3; D is unresolved. Trimming shortened V by 7 bases and J by 1 base, and 13 bases separated the two germline ends. Germline V gene lookup returns CDR1 SGHRS and CDR2 YFSETQ. CDR3 length equals 14 residues. CDR3 amino acids: CASRPGFGTDTQYF. DNA for the CDR3: TGCGCCAGCCGGCCGGGTTTCGGCACAGATACGCAGTATTTT.

The CDR3 region is CASSQDVRSYEQYF. CDR3 in DNA: TGTGCCAGCAGCCAAGATGTTCGGTCCTACGAGCAGTACTTC. V gene TRBV4-2 combines with J gene TRBJ2-7; D is undetermined. The CDR3 consists of 14 residues. The V end lost 0 bases, the J end lost 1 base, and 7 bases lay between the germline ends. Germline loops: CDR1 LGHNA, CDR2 YNFKEQ.

The rearrangement uses TRBV27 and TRBJ2-7; 7 positions match TRBD1. CDR3 length equals 16 residues. J gave up 3 bases and V 2 bases, and 10 bases lay outside the gene matches. Germline assignment: CDR1 MNHEY and CDR2 SMNVEV (reference sequence). CDR3 amino acids: CASSLGAGTEIYEQYF. In DNA form, the CDR3 reads TGTGCCAGCAGTTTAGGGGCAGGGACAGAGATCTACGAGCAGTACTTC.

The chain links TRBV5-4 to TRBJ1-1; no firm D call. There are 14 residues in the CDR3. The germline CDR1 and CDR2 sequences are SGHNT and YYREEE (reference sequence). The V end lost 4 bases, the J end lost 11 bases, and 21 bases lay between the germline ends. Here the CDR3 reads CASSRVDVRAGAFF. The CDR3 nucleotides are TGTGCCAGCAGCCGGGTCGATGTGCGGGCGGGGGCTTTCTTT.

The CDR3 here is CASNGGRGTTDTQYF. CDR3 DNA sequence: TGTGCCAGTAATGGGGGCAGGGGGACCACAGATACGCAGTATTTT. The J gene is TRBJ2-3, the V gene TRBV19; 7 bases line up with TRBD1. Germline values: CDR1 LNHDA, CDR2 SQIVND (reference sequence). The CDR3 totals 15 residues. The J segment lost 2 bases and the V segment lost 7 bases, leaving 9 bases of the junction unmatched. The full variable domain, with the rest looked up from reference TRBV19 and TRBJ2-3, is DGGITQSPKYLFRKEGQNVTLSCEQNLNHDAMYWYRQDPGQGLRLIYYSQIVNDFQKGDIAEGYSVSREKKESFPLTVTSAQKNPTAFYLCASNGGRGTTDTQYFGPGTRLTVL.

The CDR3 protein is CASSTSDREKYEQYF. CDR3 nucleotides: TGTGCCAGTAGTACCTCGGACAGGGAGAAATACGAGCAGTACTTC. The chain has TRBV19 and TRBJ2-7; 8 bases agree with TRBD1. Looked up from germline, CDR1 is LNHDA and CDR2 is SQIVND (reference sequence). The CDR3 covers 15 residues. Germline trimming cut 4 bases from V and 4 bases from J; bases unmatched to any gene: 9.

In DNA, the CDR3 is TGTGCCAGCAGCCAGACAGGGGGGGGCAATCAGCCCCAGCATTTT. Its translation is CASSQTGGGNQPQHF. The V gene is TRBV7-9, the J gene TRBJ1-5; 9 nucleotides match TRBD1. This CDR3 spans 15 amino acids. After removal of 5 bases from V and 2 bases from J, the junction contained 4 bases not matched to a gene. Germline-derived CDR1 and CDR2 are SEHNR and FQNEAQ (reference sequence).

This clone was picked up a small number of times. The chain joins TRBV7-8 to TRBJ1-4, with a tentative D call TRBD1 (6 bases). Germline V lookup: CDR1 SGHVS, CDR2 FQNEAQ. CDR3 length: 15 amino acids. V lost 5 bases to trimming and J lost 4 bases, with 14 bases between them. Written as DNA, the CDR3 is TGTGCCAGCAGCAGCCGGACAGCGTTTAATGAAAAACTGTTTTTT. This translates into CASSSRTAFNEKLFF. The entire variable domain, with the rest obtained from reference TRBV7-8 and TRBJ1-4, is as follows: GAGVSQSPRYKVAKRGQDVALRCDPISGHVSLFWYQQALGQGPEFLTYFQNEAQLDKSGLPSDRFFAERPEGSVSTLKIQRTQQEDSAVYLCASSSRTAFNEKLFFGSGTQLSVL.

A few counts support this clone. The chain combines TRBV4-2 with TRBJ1-2; weak D call: TRBD1 (5 bases). Trimming pared 1 base from V and 4 bases from J, leaving 13 bases between. In germline, CDR1 is LGHNA, CDR2 YNFKEQ. This CDR3 region has 15 residues. The CDR3 reads CASSQAEAGPYGYTF. The CDR3 DNA follows: TGTGCCAGCAGCCAAGCAGAAGCGGGGCCCTATGGCTACACCTTC.

In this sample, this clone turned up once. J is TRBJ2-6 and V is TRBV11-2; 7 nucleotides align to TRBD1. This CDR3 comprises 19 residues. V was pared by 0 bases and J by 0 bases, with 8 bases of the junction left unmatched. Germline V lookup: CDR1 SGHAT, CDR2 FQNNGV. The CDR3 reads CASSLDLGQSYSGANVLTF. CDR3 nucleotides: TGTGCCAGCAGCTTAGATCTGGGACAGTCTTACTCTGGGGCCAACGTCCTGACTTTC.

The chain couples TRBV11-2 to TRBJ2-7; maybe TRBD1 (5 bases). The germline V and J ends were trimmed by 3 bases and 3 bases, with 6 bases remaining between them. CDR1 is SGHAT and CDR2 is FQNNGV in the germline V gene. CDR3 size: 12 residues. CDR3 sequence: CASSFQGYEQYF. The CDR3 nucleotides are TGTGCCAGCAGCTTCCAGGGCTACGAGCAGTACTTC.

This clone was counted only a few times. J is TRBJ1-2 and V is TRBV15; D ambiguous. CDR1 is LNHNV and CDR2 is YYDKDF in the germline V gene (reference sequence). This CDR3 has 16 amino acids. The V end lost 5 bases, the J end lost 0 bases, and 16 bases lay between the germline ends. The CDR3 sequence: CATSSVVTAANYGYTF. The DNA for the CDR3 is TGTGCCACCAGCTCCGTAGTCACAGCCGCTAACTATGGCTACACCTTC.

This CDR3 reads CASSGQGMNTEAFF. CDR3 bases: TGTGCCAGCAGTGGACAGGGGATGAACACTGAAGCTTTCTTT. The chain couples TRBV2 to TRBJ1-1; 8 bases are shared with TRBD1. In germline, CDR1 is SNHLY, CDR2 FYNNEI. The CDR3 length is 14 residues. V gave up 4 bases and J gave up 0 bases; unmatched junction bases: 1.

The V gene is TRBV9, the J gene TRBJ2-1, with 8 bases matching TRBD2. The CDR3 extends over 15 amino acids. From germline, CDR1 is SGDLS and CDR2 YYNGEE. The V gene end was trimmed by 0 bases and the J gene end by 7 bases; junction bases not matched to a gene: 6. CDR3 DNA sequence: TGTGCCAGCAGCGTAGTGTCGGGAGGGCTGAATGAGCAGTTCTTC. Protein sequence: CASSVVSGGLNEQFF.

This chain joins TRBV18 and TRBJ1-3; weak D call: TRBD1 (6 bases). This CDR3 has 15 amino acids. V lost 4 bases and J lost 4, with 14 bases in between. CDR1 KGHSH and CDR2 LQKENI come from the germline V gene. CDR3 bases: TGTGCCAGCTCACTTACCCAGGGGATAGGAAACACCATATATTTT. Amino acids: CASSLTQGIGNTIYF.

V usage is TRBV18 and J usage is TRBJ2-7; D is perhaps TRBD2 (5 bases). Germline V CDR1 and CDR2: KGHSH, LQKENI. CDR3 size: 15 residues. V was clipped by 5 bases and J by 4 bases, with 18 bases between them. CDR3 sequence reads: CASSTRLNDGYEQYF. The CDR3 DNA reads as TGTGCCAGCTCAACTCGACTAAACGACGGTTACGAGCAGTACTTC.